These T cell receptor beta chains were read from a single sample in a study of T-cell memory formation after mild COVID-19. TCRdb recomputed calls from the 5' RACE reads with MiXCR, one row per CDR3 protein. In the table there are 250,000 to 300,000 distinct CDR3 sequences, about 16% of which are singletons. Sequencing was carried out using PBMCs or a T cell subset sorted from them (not recorded which). These receptor sequences come from a man aged 18 to 30 who had mild COVID-19 (a few samples of this study predate the infection). Cell type and time point are not known. CDR3s include the opening cysteine and the closing phenylalanine or tryptophan. Each record gives: clone size, V gene, D gene, J gene, CDR3 DNA, CDR3 protein. D genes are given only for firm matches. The listing skips clone size in some rows; elsewhere it reads once, few, many or a size class.

clone_size: -; v_call: TRBV19; d_call: -; j_call: TRBJ2-1; cdr3_nt: TGTGCCAGTAGTATCACGCGTCGGAATGAGCAGTTCTTC; cdr3_aa: CASSITRRNEQFF
clone_size: few; v_call: TRBV29-1; d_call: -; j_call: TRBJ1-1; cdr3_nt: TGCAGCGTTGGCAGGGTGCTCAGCGGCACTGAAGCTTTCTTT; cdr3_aa: CSVGRVLSGTEAFF
clone_size: -; v_call: TRBV4-3; d_call: TRBD2; j_call: TRBJ2-3; cdr3_nt: TGCGCCAGCAGCCAAGAGCTCGGACTAGCGGGGACCCTGGATCAGTATTTT; cdr3_aa: CASSQELGLAGTLDQYF
clone_size: -; v_call: TRBV11-2; d_call: -; j_call: TRBJ2-4; cdr3_nt: TGTGCCAGCAACCAGGGCCTAGCCAAAAACATTCAGTACTTC; cdr3_aa: CASNQGLAKNIQYF
clone_size: few; v_call: TRBV5-4; d_call: -; j_call: TRBJ2-5; cdr3_nt: TGTGCCAGCAGCTCGGGGGGCGCATCTGAAGAGACCCAGTACTTC; cdr3_aa: CASSSGGASEETQYF
clone_size: few; v_call: TRBV3-1; d_call: TRBD1; j_call: TRBJ2-1; cdr3_nt: TGTGCCAGCAGCCAAGAAAACAGGGGGTACAATGAGCAGTTCTTC; cdr3_aa: CASSQENRGYNEQFF
clone_size: -; v_call: TRBV7-2; d_call: -; j_call: TRBJ2-7; cdr3_nt: TGTGCCAGCAGCTTAGCGGTGAGAGGAGAGCAGTACTTC; cdr3_aa: CASSLAVRGEQYF
clone_size: -; v_call: TRBV9; d_call: TRBD1; j_call: TRBJ2-3; cdr3_nt: TGTGCCAGCAGCGTAGACCAGGGGGTTTATACGCAGTATTTT; cdr3_aa: CASSVDQGVYTQYF
clone_size: -; v_call: TRBV28; d_call: -; j_call: TRBJ1-2; cdr3_nt: TGTGCCAGCAGTTTATCCCAGGGTTCTCCCCATTTCTTC; cdr3_aa: CASSLSQGSPHFF
clone_size: few; v_call: TRBV4-1; d_call: TRBD2; j_call: TRBJ2-7; cdr3_nt: TGCGCCAGCAGTCCCCGGGGGGGGCCCTACGAGCAGTACTTC; cdr3_aa: CASSPRGGPYEQYF
clone_size: many; v_call: TRBV12-3/TRBV12-4; d_call: TRBD1; j_call: TRBJ2-5; cdr3_nt: TGTGCCAGCAGTTGGGACAGGGGCCAAGAGACCCAGTACTTC; cdr3_aa: CASSWDRGQETQYF
clone_size: many; v_call: TRBV4-1; d_call: -; j_call: TRBJ2-3; cdr3_nt: TGCGCCAGCAGCCAAGATCCAGGGACAGATACGCAGTATTTT; cdr3_aa: CASSQDPGTDTQYF
clone_size: -; v_call: TRBV12-3/TRBV12-4; d_call: -; j_call: TRBJ2-3; cdr3_nt: TGTGCCAGCAGCCAACAAGGGGGGGCAGATACGCAGTATTTT; cdr3_aa: CASSQQGGADTQYF
clone_size: few; v_call: TRBV9; d_call: TRBD2; j_call: TRBJ2-3; cdr3_nt: TGTGCCAGCAGCGTAGTGAGCGGGGGGGACCTGGGGACGCAGTATTTT; cdr3_aa: CASSVVSGGDLGTQYF
clone_size: many; v_call: TRBV7-2; d_call: -; j_call: TRBJ1-2; cdr3_nt: TGTGCCAGCAGCTTAAGGCCCCTTGGCTACACCTTC; cdr3_aa: CASSLRPLGYTF
clone_size: few; v_call: TRBV5-1; d_call: TRBD1; j_call: TRBJ2-5; cdr3_nt: TGCGCCAGCAGCCCAGGGACAGGGATAGAGACCCAGTACTTC; cdr3_aa: CASSPGTGIETQYF
clone_size: few; v_call: TRBV6-2/TRBV6-3; d_call: TRBD1; j_call: TRBJ1-1; cdr3_nt: TGTGCCAGCAGCTCATACAGGGGACCCACCAGGAACACTGAAGCTTTCTTT; cdr3_aa: CASSSYRGPTRNTEAFF
clone_size: many; v_call: TRBV7-9; d_call: -; j_call: TRBJ2-3; cdr3_nt: TGTGCCAGCAGCTTAGTCGCGGATACGCAGTATTTT; cdr3_aa: CASSLVADTQYF
clone_size: -; v_call: TRBV4-2; d_call: -; j_call: TRBJ2-3; cdr3_nt: TGTGCCAGCAGCCAAGTTAGCGCAGCTGGGGATACGCAGTATTTT; cdr3_aa: CASSQVSAAGDTQYF
clone_size: -; v_call: TRBV20-1; d_call: -; j_call: TRBJ2-3; cdr3_nt: TGCAGTGCCAGGGTATCTAGCACAGATACGCAGTATTTT; cdr3_aa: CSARVSSTDTQYF
clone_size: few; v_call: TRBV7-2; d_call: -; j_call: TRBJ1-6; cdr3_nt: TGTGCCAGCAGTGGGGGGATTAATTCACCCCTCCACTTT; cdr3_aa: CASSGGINSPLHF
clone_size: -; v_call: TRBV7-2; d_call: -; j_call: TRBJ2-7; cdr3_nt: TGTGCCAGCAGCCGGTCGTCCGGGAGTACAGTTTACGAGCAGTACTTC; cdr3_aa: CASSRSSGSTVYEQYF
clone_size: -; v_call: TRBV7-9; d_call: TRBD1; j_call: TRBJ1-2; cdr3_nt: TGTGCCAGCAGCGGGGGACAGGGTCTTGGCTACACCTTC; cdr3_aa: CASSGGQGLGYTF
clone_size: once; v_call: TRBV9; d_call: TRBD1; j_call: TRBJ2-3; cdr3_nt: TGTGCCAGCAGCGTAGTTGACAGGGGCACAGATACGCAGTATTTT; cdr3_aa: CASSVVDRGTDTQYF
clone_size: few; v_call: TRBV4-3; d_call: -; j_call: TRBJ1-4; cdr3_nt: TGCGCCAGCAGCGAGAATGAAAAACTGTTTTTT; cdr3_aa: CASSENEKLFF
clone_size: few; v_call: TRBV7-3; d_call: -; j_call: TRBJ2-1; cdr3_nt: TGTGCCAGCAGCTTATCCGGGGGGCCATATTACAATGAGCAGTTCTTC; cdr3_aa: CASSLSGGPYYNEQFF
clone_size: few; v_call: TRBV5-1; d_call: -; j_call: TRBJ2-1; cdr3_nt: TGCGCCAGCAGCTACCCGCGAGGGGGGGCGCCGTACAATGAGCAGTTCTTC; cdr3_aa: CASSYPRGGAPYNEQFF
clone_size: many; v_call: TRBV10-3; d_call: TRBD2; j_call: TRBJ2-5; cdr3_nt: TGTGCCATCAGTGGCTGGGGGGGGGATGAGACCCAGTACTTC; cdr3_aa: CAISGWGGDETQYF
clone_size: -; v_call: TRBV12-3/TRBV12-4; d_call: -; j_call: TRBJ1-5; cdr3_nt: TGTGCCAGCAGGCGAGGGGTGAACTATCAGCCCCAGCATTTT; cdr3_aa: CASRRGVNYQPQHF
clone_size: many; v_call: TRBV6-5; d_call: TRBD1; j_call: TRBJ2-7; cdr3_nt: TGTGCCAGCAACTTACAGGGGGCCTACGAGCAGTACTTC; cdr3_aa: CASNLQGAYEQYF
clone_size: -; v_call: TRBV4-1; d_call: -; j_call: TRBJ2-5; cdr3_nt: TGCGCCAGCAGCCAAGATCATGGGGGTCAAGAGACCCAGTACTTC; cdr3_aa: CASSQDHGGQETQYF
clone_size: -; v_call: TRBV7-9; d_call: -; j_call: TRBJ2-4; cdr3_nt: TGTGCCAGCAGCCTTTCGGGAGCCAAAAACATTCAGTACTTC; cdr3_aa: CASSLSGAKNIQYF
clone_size: many; v_call: TRBV28; d_call: -; j_call: TRBJ2-3; cdr3_nt: TGTGCCAGCAGTTCCGGAACCACAGATACGCAGTATTTT; cdr3_aa: CASSSGTTDTQYF
clone_size: many; v_call: TRBV6-1; d_call: -; j_call: TRBJ1-1; cdr3_nt: TGTGCCAGCAGTTGGACGGTGAACACTGAAGCTTTCTTT; cdr3_aa: CASSWTVNTEAFF
clone_size: once; v_call: TRBV7-2; d_call: -; j_call: TRBJ1-5; cdr3_nt: TGTGCCAGCAGCTTAGATCGGGGGTATAGCAATCAGCCCCAGCATTTT; cdr3_aa: CASSLDRGYSNQPQHF
clone_size: -; v_call: TRBV5-5; d_call: TRBD1; j_call: TRBJ1-4; cdr3_nt: TGTGCCAGCAGCCGCCATGAGACAGGGGATGAAAAACTGTTTTTT; cdr3_aa: CASSRHETGDEKLFF
clone_size: few; v_call: TRBV5-1; d_call: -; j_call: TRBJ2-1; cdr3_nt: TGCGCCAGCAATCTTGGGGGTGGCGGGGCAACCTACAATGAGCAGTTCTTC; cdr3_aa: CASNLGGGGATYNEQFF
clone_size: -; v_call: TRBV5-1; d_call: TRBD1; j_call: TRBJ2-1; cdr3_nt: TGCGCCAGCAGCCCCGGGACAGTCGGCAATGAGCAGTTCTTC; cdr3_aa: CASSPGTVGNEQFF
clone_size: -; v_call: TRBV14; d_call: -; j_call: TRBJ2-1; cdr3_nt: TGTGCCAGCAGCCCGGGACCTCGGGCTGAGCAGTTCTTC; cdr3_aa: CASSPGPRAEQFF
clone_size: -; v_call: TRBV20-1; d_call: TRBD1; j_call: TRBJ1-4; cdr3_nt: TGCAGTGCTAACCCCATAGGGACAGAAATGGAAAAACTGTTTTTT; cdr3_aa: CSANPIGTEMEKLFF
clone_size: -; v_call: TRBV7-9; d_call: -; j_call: TRBJ1-1; cdr3_nt: TGTGCCAGTCCGACAGACACTGAAGCTTTCTTT; cdr3_aa: CASPTDTEAFF
clone_size: few; v_call: TRBV4-3; d_call: -; j_call: TRBJ1-4; cdr3_nt: TGCGCCAGCAGCCAAGGTCGCAGGGGCGCATCTAATGAAAAACTGTTTTTT; cdr3_aa: CASSQGRRGASNEKLFF
clone_size: -; v_call: TRBV7-3; d_call: -; j_call: TRBJ2-3; cdr3_nt: TGTGCCAGCAGCATGTCTTTAGGCAGGCAGGGAGTGGAGACAGATACGCAGTATTTT; cdr3_aa: CASSMSLGRQGVETDTQYF
clone_size: many; v_call: TRBV20-1; d_call: TRBD1; j_call: TRBJ1-1; cdr3_nt: TGCAGTGCTAGAGAGCAGGGGGACACTGAAGCTTTCTTT; cdr3_aa: CSAREQGDTEAFF
clone_size: few; v_call: TRBV5-1; d_call: -; j_call: TRBJ1-1; cdr3_nt: TGCGCCAGCAGCTTTTTGGGGACCAACACTGAAGCTTTCTTT; cdr3_aa: CASSFLGTNTEAFF
clone_size: -; v_call: TRBV6-5; d_call: TRBD2; j_call: TRBJ2-7; cdr3_nt: TGTGCCAGCAGTTACTCTAGCGGGGGGGGATACGAGCAGTACTTC; cdr3_aa: CASSYSSGGGYEQYF
clone_size: -; v_call: TRBV6-2/TRBV6-3; d_call: -; j_call: TRBJ2-7; cdr3_nt: TGTGCCAGCAGGACTTGGGGGCCGCCTTACGAGCAGTACTTC; cdr3_aa: CASRTWGPPYEQYF